The clone carrying this T cell receptor (beta chain) was detected only once. Profiling relied on immunoSEQ multiplex PCR, and the TCRdb table lists in-frame clones only, not all of them. The sample shows about 150,000 clones, roughly nine tenths of them seen only once. This record comes from a study of blood T cell repertoires in COVID-19. Study overall: The analysed material was cDNA or gDNA that came from T cells, B-cell-depleted T cells, or PBMCs.

The sequencing sample was made of peripheral blood. This clonotype originated in a woman in her thirties or forties with acute or convalescent COVID-19.

The CDR3 nucleotides read TGTGCCAGCGGCGGGACAGGGGGCCTCAATCAGCCCCAGCATTTT. This translates into CASGGTGGLNQPQHF. This chain links TRBV6-5 with TRBJ1-5, with TRBD1 matching over 12 bases. This CDR3 has 15 residues. CDR1 is MNHEY and CDR2 is SVGAGI in the germline V gene. The ends lost 8 bases at V and 3 bases at J; junction bases unmatched: 5.